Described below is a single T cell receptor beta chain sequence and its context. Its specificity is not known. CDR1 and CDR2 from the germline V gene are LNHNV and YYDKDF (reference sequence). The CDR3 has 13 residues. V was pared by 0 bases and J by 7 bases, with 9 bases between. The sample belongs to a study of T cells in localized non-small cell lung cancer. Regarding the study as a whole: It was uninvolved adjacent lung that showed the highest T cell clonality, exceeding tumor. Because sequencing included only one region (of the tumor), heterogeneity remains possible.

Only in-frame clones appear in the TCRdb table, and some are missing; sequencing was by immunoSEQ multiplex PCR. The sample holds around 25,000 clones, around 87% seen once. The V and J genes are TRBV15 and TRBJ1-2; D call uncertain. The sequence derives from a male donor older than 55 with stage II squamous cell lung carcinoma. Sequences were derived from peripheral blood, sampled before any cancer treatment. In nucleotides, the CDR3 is TGTGCCACCAGCAGAGAGGAGGGAGGTGGCTACACCTTC. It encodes CATSREEGGGYTF.